A selection of T cell receptor beta chains follows, all from one sample in a study of blood T cell repertoires in COVID-19. Method: immunoSEQ multiplex PCR; TCRdb's copy keeps in-frame clones and lacks some. The table has about 360,000 clones, around 82% seen once. Sequencing was done on a sample of peripheral blood. Receptors originate from a man aged 25-45 years with active or convalescent COVID-19. CDR3s include the opening cysteine and the closing phenylalanine or tryptophan. Fields, in order: clone size, D gene, CDR3 length, J gene, V gene, CDR3 protein, CDR3 DNA. A D gene is named only where the DNA matches it firmly. Clone size is shown for a subset of rows, as once, few, many or a class of expanded clone.

>.|TRBD1|16|TRBJ2-2|TRBV30
CAWSPLGQANTGELFF
TGTGCCTGGAGTCCCCTCGGACAGGCGAACACCGGGGAGCTGTTTTTT
>once|TRBD2|17|TRBJ2-1|TRBV30
CAWDPTRTSGSVGEQFF
TGTGCCTGGGATCCGACCAGGACTAGCGGGAGTGTTGGTGAGCAGTTCTTC
>once|TRBD1|17|TRBJ1-2|TRBV5-6
CASSLMTGGNKIYGYTF
TGTGCCAGCAGCTTAATGACAGGGGGAAACAAAATCTATGGCTACACCTTC
>.|TRBD2|18|TRBJ2-6|TRBV27
CASSLKAGGLSGANVLTF
TGTGCCAGCAGTTTAAAGGCGGGGGGCCTATCTGGGGCCAACGTCCTGACTTTC
>few|TRBD1|18|TRBJ1-6|TRBV15
CATSPRDRNSLANSPLHF
TGTGCCACCAGCCCCCGGGACAGGAACTCACTAGCGAATTCACCCCTCCACTTT
>once|.|15|TRBJ1-5|TRBV4-3
CASSQEREAGQPQHF
TGCGCCAGCAGCCAAGAGAGGGAGGCAGGTCAGCCCCAGCATTTT
>once|.|16|TRBJ2-2|TRBV5-1
CASSLARITQGGELFF
TGCGCCAGCAGCTTGGCCAGAATTACCCAGGGCGGGGAGCTGTTTTTT
>.|TRBD1|18|TRBJ2-3|TRBV19
CASSAPGQGDPNADTQYF
TGTGCCAGTAGTGCACCGGGACAGGGAGACCCTAACGCAGATACGCAGTATTTT
>.|TRBD1|14|TRBJ1-3|TRBV7-9
CASSTRQGGDTIYF
TGTGCCAGCAGCACCAGACAGGGCGGAGACACCATATATTTT
>.|TRBD1|14|TRBJ1-1|TRBV2
CASRNRGGDTEAFF
TGTGCCAGCAGGAACAGGGGGGGCGACACTGAAGCTTTCTTT
>.|TRBD2|16|TRBJ2-3|TRBV6-6
CASSYPGLADLDTQYF
TGTGCCAGCAGTTATCCGGGACTAGCGGATCTAGATACGCAGTATTTT
>.|TRBD2|15|TRBJ2-3|TRBV28
CASSGTSGSGNTQYF
TGTGCCAGCAGCGGGACTAGCGGGAGTGGGAATACGCAGTATTTT
>.|.|14|TRBJ2-1|TRBV21-1
CASIPLAGVNEQFF
TGTGCCAGCATCCCACTAGCGGGAGTAAATGAGCAGTTCTTC
>.|TRBD1|16|TRBJ1-2|TRBV7-8
CASSLARTGTLGGYTF
TGTGCCAGCAGCTTAGCGAGGACAGGGACCTTAGGGGGCTACACCTTC
>.|.|14|TRBJ2-5|TRBV11-2
CASSLAPVQETQYF
TGTGCCAGCAGCTTAGCCCCAGTCCAAGAGACCCAGTACTTC
>.|TRBD1|13|TRBJ2-7|TRBV18
CASSGGQAIEQYF
TGTGCCAGCTCAGGGGGACAGGCGATCGAGCAGTACTTC
>.|.|13|TRBJ2-7|TRBV19
CASKGQGSYEQYF
TGTGCCAGTAAAGGGCAGGGCTCCTACGAGCAGTACTTC
>.|.|15|TRBJ1-1|TRBV4-1
CASSQLNTNRAEAFF
TGCGCCAGCAGCCAACTAAACACCAACAGGGCTGAAGCTTTCTTT
>.|.|14|TRBJ1-5|TRBV9
CASSRGISNQPQHF
TGTGCCAGCAGTCGGGGGATAAGCAATCAGCCCCAGCATTTT
>few|TRBD2|15|TRBJ2-3|TRBV5-1
CASSLETSGTDTQYF
TGCGCCAGCAGCTTGGAGACTAGCGGCACAGATACGCAGTATTTT
>.|.|13|TRBJ1-5|TRBV30
CAWSVRGDQPQHF
TGTGCCTGGAGTGTACGAGGAGATCAGCCCCAGCATTTT
>.|.|15|TRBJ1-1|TRBV5-1
CASSLVQASNTEAFF
TGCGCCAGCAGCTTGGTGCAGGCCTCGAACACTGAAGCTTTCTTT
>.|TRBD1|14|TRBJ2-7|TRBV7-2
CASSFAQGAAKQYF
TGTGCCAGCAGCTTCGCCCAGGGGGCGGCAAAGCAGTACTTC
>.|.|16|TRBJ2-7|TRBV11-3
CASSLEATLSIYEQYF
TGTGCCAGCAGCTTAGAGGCCACCCTCTCAATTTACGAGCAGTACTTC
>.|.|13|TRBJ2-7|TRBV25-1
CASSSTGLDEQYF
TGTGCCAGCAGTTCGACAGGTCTCGACGAGCAGTACTTC
>.|.|11|TRBJ2-7|TRBV7-6
CASSLGREQYF
TGTGCCAGCAGCTTAGGTCGGGAGCAGTACTTC
>once|.|14|TRBJ1-2|TRBV5-4
CASSLPGNNYGYTF
TGTGCCAGCAGCTTGCCAGGGAATAACTATGGCTACACCTTC
>once|.|14|TRBJ2-1|TRBV4-1
CATSETVSYNEQFF
TGCGCCACCTCCGAGACAGTTTCCTACAATGAGCAGTTCTTC
>.|.|15|TRBJ1-2|TRBV19
CASSMAQGGNYGYTF
TGTGCCAGTAGTATGGCCCAGGGAGGAAACTATGGCTACACCTTC
>.|.|15|TRBJ2-2|TRBV7-6
CASSLEGQGTGELFF
TGTGCCAGCAGCTTAGAAGGGCAGGGCACCGGGGAGCTGTTTTTT
>.|TRBD1|14|TRBJ2-7|TRBV6-5
CASSWGQGGGEQYF
TGTGCCAGCAGTTGGGGACAGGGAGGCGGCGAGCAGTACTTC
>.|.|14|TRBJ2-7|TRBV29-1
CSVEFGQGLREQYF
TGCAGCGTAGAGTTTGGGCAGGGCCTACGCGAGCAGTACTTC